Listed below are T cell receptor beta chains from one sample, sequenced in a study of blood T cell repertoires in COVID-19. Some clones are missing from TCRdb's copy, which holds only in-frame ones; the method was immunoSEQ multiplex PCR. In the table there are roughly 160,000 clones, roughly 85% of which are singletons. The material sequenced was peripheral blood. These receptors were collected from a woman aged 45-65 years with COVID-19, enrolled during active disease. CDR3s include the opening cysteine and the closing phenylalanine or tryptophan. A D gene is named only where the DNA matches it firmly. The size of a clone is reported for some rows only, either as once, few or many, or as a class for expanded clones.

V gene: TRBV5-1; D gene: TRBD2; J gene: TRBJ2-5; clone size: .; CDR3 DNA: TGCGCCAGCAGGCAACTAGCGGGACGAGAAGAGACCCAGTACTTC; CDR3 protein: CASRQLAGREETQYF
V gene: TRBV18; D gene: TRBD1; J gene: TRBJ2-5; clone size: .; CDR3 DNA: TGTGCCAGCTCACTGACAGGGGTGAGGGAGACCCAGTACTTC; CDR3 protein: CASSLTGVRETQYF
V gene: TRBV2; D gene: .; J gene: TRBJ2-7; clone size: .; CDR3 DNA: TGTGCCAGCATTGACATTTTCGAGCAGTACTTC; CDR3 protein: CASIDIFEQYF
V gene: TRBV28; D gene: .; J gene: TRBJ2-5; clone size: .; CDR3 DNA: TGTGCCAGCCATCAGGGGAAAGAGACCCAGTACTTC; CDR3 protein: CASHQGKETQYF
V gene: TRBV4-3; D gene: .; J gene: TRBJ2-2; clone size: .; CDR3 DNA: TGCGCCAGCAGCCAAGCAGTCCGGGGGTTGGAGCTGTTTTTT; CDR3 protein: CASSQAVRGLELFF
V gene: TRBV30; D gene: TRBD1; J gene: TRBJ1-2; clone size: .; CDR3 DNA: TGTGCCTGGAGTGTAAAGCAGGGGGTAGGATCTCTTGGCTACACCTTC; CDR3 protein: CAWSVKQGVGSLGYTF
V gene: TRBV7-2; D gene: .; J gene: TRBJ1-6; clone size: .; CDR3 DNA: TGTGCCAGCAGCTTTGGCGGTCCGGGTTCTAATAATTCACCCCTCCACTTT; CDR3 protein: CASSFGGPGSNNSPLHF
V gene: TRBV5-6; D gene: TRBD1; J gene: TRBJ1-5; clone size: .; CDR3 DNA: TGTGCCAGCAGCCATGGACAGGACCTAAATAGCAATCAGCCCCAGCATTTT; CDR3 protein: CASSHGQDLNSNQPQHF
V gene: TRBV28; D gene: .; J gene: TRBJ1-1; clone size: .; CDR3 DNA: TGTGCCAGCAGTTTATCTATCCACGGGGGTATCCCTGAAGCTTTCTTT; CDR3 protein: CASSLSIHGGIPEAFF
V gene: TRBV30; D gene: TRBD1; J gene: TRBJ1-4; clone size: .; CDR3 DNA: TGTGCCTGGAGTGTCCGGACAGGGGGTGAAAAACTGTTTTTT; CDR3 protein: CAWSVRTGGEKLFF
V gene: TRBV6-5; D gene: .; J gene: TRBJ2-3; clone size: .; CDR3 DNA: TGTGCCAGCAGACAGGTAGTCACAGATACGCAGTATTTT; CDR3 protein: CASRQVVTDTQYF
V gene: TRBV15; D gene: .; J gene: TRBJ1-1; clone size: .; CDR3 DNA: TGTGCCACCAGCAGAGACCGAGCAGGCTCCACTGAAGCTTTCTTT; CDR3 protein: CATSRDRAGSTEAFF
V gene: TRBV30; D gene: .; J gene: TRBJ1-6; clone size: few; CDR3 DNA: TGTGCCTGGAGTGGTCTTTCGGGGAGTGATTCACCCCTCCACTTT; CDR3 protein: CAWSGLSGSDSPLHF
V gene: TRBV20-1; D gene: .; J gene: TRBJ1-5; clone size: .; CDR3 DNA: TGCAGTGCTAGTCCGGGCAATCAGCCCCAGCATTTT; CDR3 protein: CSASPGNQPQHF
V gene: TRBV29-1; D gene: .; J gene: TRBJ1-1; clone size: once; CDR3 DNA: TGCAGCGTTGAAGGGTCAGGGGAAATGAACACTGAAGCTTTCTTT; CDR3 protein: CSVEGSGEMNTEAFF
V gene: TRBV3-1/TRBV3-2; D gene: .; J gene: TRBJ1-2; clone size: .; CDR3 DNA: TGTGCCAGCAGACAAGGTCCGGGGGGCTACACCTTC; CDR3 protein: CASRQGPGGYTF
V gene: TRBV10-3; D gene: TRBD2; J gene: TRBJ2-7; clone size: .; CDR3 DNA: TGTGCCATCAGTGACGCGGGGGGCGAGCAGTACTTC; CDR3 protein: CAISDAGGEQYF
V gene: TRBV7-9; D gene: .; J gene: TRBJ1-2; clone size: .; CDR3 DNA: TGTGCCAGCAGCTTAGCCTCACTCGAGTATGGCTACACCTTC; CDR3 protein: CASSLASLEYGYTF
V gene: TRBV4-1; D gene: .; J gene: TRBJ1-5; clone size: .; CDR3 DNA: TGCGCCAGCAGCCAAGATAGTAGAGACAATCAGCCCCAGCATTTT; CDR3 protein: CASSQDSRDNQPQHF
V gene: TRBV7-6; D gene: TRBD2; J gene: TRBJ2-1; clone size: .; CDR3 DNA: TGTGCCAGCGCCGTCGGCGGGGGGCGATACAATGAGCAGTTCTTC; CDR3 protein: CASAVGGGRYNEQFF
V gene: TRBV5-1; D gene: .; J gene: TRBJ1-3; clone size: .; CDR3 DNA: TGCGCCAGCAGCTTGGCGGCGGGATGGGGCTCTGGAAACACCATATATTTT; CDR3 protein: CASSLAAGWGSGNTIYF
V gene: TRBV28; D gene: TRBD1; J gene: TRBJ2-1; clone size: .; CDR3 DNA: TGTGCCAGCAGTTCCGGGACAGAATACAATGAGCAGTTCTTC; CDR3 protein: CASSSGTEYNEQFF
V gene: TRBV7-8; D gene: .; J gene: TRBJ2-1; clone size: .; CDR3 DNA: TGTGCCAGCAGCCCCACCCGGGCTTGGGGGGACTACAATGAGCAGTTCTTC; CDR3 protein: CASSPTRAWGDYNEQFF
V gene: TRBV9; D gene: TRBD2; J gene: TRBJ2-7; clone size: .; CDR3 DNA: TGTGCCAGCAGCGTAGGAGCGGGGGGCGCCTACGAGCAGTACTTC; CDR3 protein: CASSVGAGGAYEQYF
V gene: TRBV20-1; D gene: TRBD1; J gene: TRBJ1-2; clone size: .; CDR3 DNA: TGCAGTGCTGGGACAGACTATGGCTACACCTTC; CDR3 protein: CSAGTDYGYTF
V gene: TRBV19; D gene: TRBD2; J gene: TRBJ2-3; clone size: .; CDR3 DNA: TGTGCCAGTAGTATCCCCCTTGGGGGGGGGAACACAGATACGCAGTATTTT; CDR3 protein: CASSIPLGGGNTDTQYF
V gene: TRBV5-8; D gene: .; J gene: TRBJ2-7; clone size: few; CDR3 DNA: TGTGCCAGCAGCTTGGGGACAGACCTGGGTTACTACGAGCAGTACTTC; CDR3 protein: CASSLGTDLGYYEQYF
V gene: TRBV30; D gene: TRBD2; J gene: TRBJ2-1; clone size: .; CDR3 DNA: TGTGCCTGGGACTCGGGGGGTTGGTTCTTC; CDR3 protein: CAWDSGGWFF
V gene: TRBV6-5; D gene: TRBD1; J gene: TRBJ2-7; clone size: .; CDR3 DNA: TGTGCCAGCAGTCCCGGGACAGTGTCCTACGAGCAGTACTTC; CDR3 protein: CASSPGTVSYEQYF
V gene: TRBV28; D gene: TRBD2; J gene: TRBJ2-3; clone size: .; CDR3 DNA: TGTGCCAGCAGTTCAAAGGGACTAGCGGGGGGATTCGGCACAGATACGCAGTATTTT; CDR3 protein: CASSSKGLAGGFGTDTQYF
V gene: TRBV7-2; D gene: TRBD1; J gene: TRBJ1-6; clone size: once; CDR3 DNA: TGTGCCAGCAGCGATAACAGGGGCTCCTATAATTCACCCCTCCACTTT; CDR3 protein: CASSDNRGSYNSPLHF
V gene: TRBV7-2; D gene: TRBD1; J gene: TRBJ2-7; clone size: .; CDR3 DNA: TGTGCCAGCAGCCCCCGTAAGGGGGCCAACGAGCAGTACTTC; CDR3 protein: CASSPRKGANEQYF
V gene: TRBV10-3; D gene: .; J gene: TRBJ1-6; clone size: .; CDR3 DNA: TGTGCCATCAGTGACTCACAGGGAAATTCACCCCTCCACTTT; CDR3 protein: CAISDSQGNSPLHF
V gene: TRBV19; D gene: TRBD1; J gene: TRBJ1-2; clone size: .; CDR3 DNA: TGTGCCAGTAGTATGGCGGCAGGGGGCTTCTATGGCTACACCTTC; CDR3 protein: CASSMAAGGFYGYTF
V gene: TRBV7-4; D gene: .; J gene: TRBJ1-3; clone size: .; CDR3 DNA: TGTGCCAGCAGCTTAGTGCGGGGGTCCCGTTGGCCTTCCTCTGGAAACACCATATATTTT; CDR3 protein: CASSLVRGSRWPSSGNTIYF
V gene: TRBV7-6; D gene: .; J gene: TRBJ1-4; clone size: .; CDR3 DNA: TGTGCCAGCAGCTTATATGGGGGGGACTATGAAAAACTGTTTTTT; CDR3 protein: CASSLYGGDYEKLFF
V gene: TRBV19; D gene: .; J gene: TRBJ2-7; clone size: .; CDR3 DNA: TGTGCCAGTAGTATCAACAGGGTTGCCTACGAGCAGTACTTC; CDR3 protein: CASSINRVAYEQYF
V gene: TRBV5-6; D gene: .; J gene: TRBJ2-1; clone size: .; CDR3 DNA: TGTGCCAGCAGCTTGGCACAAGACAATGAGCAGTTCTTC; CDR3 protein: CASSLAQDNEQFF
V gene: TRBV19; D gene: .; J gene: TRBJ2-7; clone size: .; CDR3 DNA: TGTGCCAGTAGGAACCGGGACTCCTCCTACGAGCAGTACTTC; CDR3 protein: CASRNRDSSYEQYF
V gene: TRBV7-2; D gene: TRBD2; J gene: TRBJ2-7; clone size: .; CDR3 DNA: TGTGCCAGCAGCTCCGGGGTTCTAGCGGGGGTCCACGAGCAGTACTTC; CDR3 protein: CASSSGVLAGVHEQYF
V gene: TRBV19; D gene: TRBD2; J gene: TRBJ2-3; clone size: .; CDR3 DNA: TGTGCCAGTAGTGATAGCGGGGGGGTGTCAGATACGCAGTATTTT; CDR3 protein: CASSDSGGVSDTQYF
V gene: TRBV6-5; D gene: TRBD1; J gene: TRBJ2-2; clone size: .; CDR3 DNA: TGTGCCAGCAGTAGGACAGGGGGTAGGGCCGGGGAGCTGTTTTTT; CDR3 protein: CASSRTGGRAGELFF
V gene: TRBV10-3; D gene: .; J gene: TRBJ1-2; clone size: .; CDR3 DNA: TGTGCCACGTCAGGGAATGACTATGGCTACACCTTC; CDR3 protein: CATSGNDYGYTF
V gene: TRBV3-1/TRBV3-2; D gene: .; J gene: TRBJ2-1; clone size: .; CDR3 DNA: TGTGCCAGCAGCCAAGATTTCCTAGCTATGAACAATGAGCAGTTCTTC; CDR3 protein: CASSQDFLAMNNEQFF
V gene: TRBV6-5; D gene: .; J gene: TRBJ2-7; clone size: .; CDR3 DNA: TGTGCCAGCAGTTATGGGGGGGCAAGCTCCTACGAGCAGTACTTC; CDR3 protein: CASSYGGASSYEQYF